This T cell receptor (beta chain) emerged from a study of OX40 agonist ivuxolimab in advanced cancers. Study overall: Patients with prior anti-PD-1, anti-PD-L1 or anti-CTLA-4 therapy were eligible; roughly 41% had some. Study observations and caveats: With doses of 0.1 to 3.0 mg/kg, CD4+ and CD8+ blood T cells had undergone clonal expansion by week 6.

There are 15 residues in the CDR3. Per germline, CDR1 GTSNPN and CDR2 SVGIG (reference sequence). V lost 0 bases and J lost 10; bases outside the gene matches: 6. Some clones are missing from TCRdb's copy, which holds only in-frame ones; the method was immunoSEQ multiplex PCR. The sample lists tens of thousands of clones, 75% to 85% occurring once. To note about this clone: Its antigen is not known.

J is TRBJ1-6 and V is TRBV30; 10 bases fit TRBD1. This receptor was taken from an adult with an advanced solid tumor such as melanoma, head and neck, liver or kidney cancer. The sequencing here drew on CD4+ or CD8+ T cells sorted from blood, taken in a trial of the OX40 agonist ivuxolimab. This CDR3 reads CAWSVDRGRWSPLHF. The DNA of the CDR3 is TGTGCCTGGAGTGTTGACAGGGGGCGATGGTCACCCCTCCACTTT. The whole variable domain, filled in from reference TRBV30 and TRBJ1-6, reads SQTIHQWPATLVQPVGSPLSLECTVEGTSNPNLYWYRQAAGRGLQLLFYSVGIGQISSEVPQNLSASRPQDRQFILSSKKLLLSDSGFYLCAWSVDRGRWSPLHFGNGTRLTVT.